This T cell receptor beta chain was recovered during a study of T cell responses to AZD1222 COVID-19 vaccine. Across the whole study: Samples with a second dose at about 4 or about 12 weeks were pooled together. General study points: Clonal diversity was possibly underestimated, and white British individuals and females predominated among donors. Nearly half of spike-specific TCRs reportedly target variant regions that are unmutated in the B.1.351 and B.1.1.7 variants. Recipients of AZD1222 seropositive at baseline numbered only 6 or 7.

With respect to this clone: Its target is unknown.

Repertoires were generated with immunoSEQ multiplex PCR, while TCRdb's copy carries only in-frame clones and drops some. The sample includes roughly 100,000 clones, 80% to 95% of them seen just once. Germline V gene lookup returns CDR1 MGHRA and CDR2 YSYEKL. The CDR3 is made up of 14 amino acids. V lost 3 bases to trimming and J lost 5 bases; unmatched junction nucleotides: 3. This receptor was obtained from an adult in good health. The rearrangement uses TRBV4-1 and TRBJ1-1, with 10 bases fitting TRBD1. Sequenced here: peripheral blood, sampled on day 0 of AZD1222 vaccination. As DNA, the CDR3 is TGCGCCAGCAGCCAGACAGGGGGCTGGACTGAAGCTTTCTTT. It yields the protein CASSQTGGWTEAFF.